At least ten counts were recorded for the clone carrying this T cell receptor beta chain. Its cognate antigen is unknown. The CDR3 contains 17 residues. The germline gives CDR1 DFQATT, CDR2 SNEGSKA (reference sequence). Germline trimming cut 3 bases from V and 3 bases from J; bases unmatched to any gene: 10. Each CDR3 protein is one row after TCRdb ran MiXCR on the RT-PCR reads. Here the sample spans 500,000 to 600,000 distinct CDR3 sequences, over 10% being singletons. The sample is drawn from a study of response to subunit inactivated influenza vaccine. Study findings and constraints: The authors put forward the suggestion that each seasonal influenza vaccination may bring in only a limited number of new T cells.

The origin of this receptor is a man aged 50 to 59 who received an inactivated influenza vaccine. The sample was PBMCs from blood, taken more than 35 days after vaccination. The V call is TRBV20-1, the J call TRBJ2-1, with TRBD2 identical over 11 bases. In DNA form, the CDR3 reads TGCAGTGCTAGGGTATTGGCTAGCGGGAGGTACTACAATGAGCAGTTCTTC. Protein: CSARVLASGRYYNEQFF.